These T cell receptor beta chains were read from a single sample in a study of blood T cell repertoires in COVID-19. Only in-frame clones appear in the TCRdb table, and some are missing; sequencing was by immunoSEQ multiplex PCR. Among some 200,000 clones listed, 81% were seen once. The sample taken for sequencing was PBMCs or T cells enriched from blood (not recorded which). The receptors here all came from a woman between 50 and 59 years old with acute COVID-19. Both conserved end residues are part of each CDR3. D genes are given only for firm matches. Expanded clones get a size class; other rows say once, few or many, or leave the size out.

V	J	size	D	DNA	CDR3
TRBV7-9	TRBJ2-3	-	TRBD2	TGTGCCAGCAGCCCCCCGGGACTAGCGGGGAGCACAGATACGCAGTATTTT	CASSPPGLAGSTDTQYF
TRBV11-2	TRBJ2-7	-	-	TGTGCCAGCAGCTTAGAGGGGGCGCAAGAGCAGTACTTC	CASSLEGAQEQYF
TRBV6-2/TRBV6-3	TRBJ1-1	-	-	TGTGCCAGCAGTTCGACTCAACGCCTCGGGGGCACTGAAGCTTTCTTT	CASSSTQRLGGTEAFF
TRBV9	TRBJ2-1	-	TRBD2	TGTGCCAGCAGCGTAGCTACCGCGGGGGACTGGGGGTACAATGAGCAGTTCTTC	CASSVATAGDWGYNEQFF
TRBV11-2	TRBJ2-7	-	-	TGTGAGGCAGCCTCCCGGAGTTACGAGCAGTACTTC	CEAASRSYEQYF
TRBV25-1	TRBJ1-1	-	-	TGTGCCAGCAGGACAGAATTTAACACTGAAGCTTTCTTT	CASRTEFNTEAFF
TRBV11-2	TRBJ2-5	few	TRBD1	TGTGCCAGCAGCTTGACAGGGTCAGGGACCCAGTACTTC	CASSLTGSGTQYF
TRBV3-1/TRBV3-2	TRBJ2-7	-	-	TGTGCCAGCAGCCCCGATGGGGCGGAGCAGTACTTC	CASSPDGAEQYF
TRBV19	TRBJ2-4	once	-	TGTGCCAGTAGTATAGGTACCCGACAACCAGCCAAAAACATTCAGTACTTC	CASSIGTRQPAKNIQYF
TRBV9	TRBJ2-2	-	TRBD1	TGTGCCAGCAGCGTATTTTTGGGACAGGGAGAGGTTTCCGGGGAGCTGTTTTTT	CASSVFLGQGEVSGELFF
TRBV15	TRBJ2-5	-	-	TGTGCCACCAGCAGAGGGGGGGAAGAGACCCAGTACTTC	CATSRGGEETQYF
TRBV19	TRBJ1-2	-	-	TGTGCCAGTAGGGACAGTCAGACCCTATATGGCTACACCTTC	CASRDSQTLYGYTF
TRBV3-1/TRBV3-2	TRBJ2-3	-	TRBD2	TGTGCCAGCAGCCAAGTTAGCGGGAGAGTCACAGATACGCAGTATTTT	CASSQVSGRVTDTQYF
TRBV9	TRBJ2-7	-	TRBD2	TGTGCCAGCGGGGGTAGCGGGACCTACTCCGGCACCTACGAGCAGTACTTC	CASGGSGTYSGTYEQYF
TRBV7-2	TRBJ2-3	-	TRBD2	TGTGCCAGCAGCTTAATGGCGGGAGGGTTGGATACGCAGTATTTT	CASSLMAGGLDTQYF
TRBV24-1	TRBJ1-5	-	TRBD1	TGTGCCTGTCAGGGACAGGCCAATCAGCCCCAGCATTTT	CACQGQANQPQHF
TRBV5-8	TRBJ2-5	-	TRBD2	TGTGCCAGCAGCTTGAAAGGCGGTGTACTAGCGGGGGTCTTAAATGAGTACTTC	CASSLKGGVLAGVLNEYF
TRBV6-1	TRBJ2-2	-	-	TGTGCCAGCAGTGAGGAGGCTTCCCCCCCATCCCCCGGGGAGCTGTTTTTT	CASSEEASPPSPGELFF
TRBV5-8	TRBJ1-5	-	TRBD1	TGTGCCAGCAGAACCGACAGGGAAGGTCGCAATCAGCCCCAGCATTTT	CASRTDREGRNQPQHF
TRBV27	TRBJ2-2	-	TRBD2	TGTGCCAGCAGGAGGTCTAGCGGGAGCCTCTTCACCGGGGAGCTGTTTTTT	CASRRSSGSLFTGELFF
TRBV6-2/TRBV6-3	TRBJ2-7	-	TRBD1	TGTGCCAGCAGTTACGGGCGGCAGGGGGCCAACGAGCAGTACTTC	CASSYGRQGANEQYF
TRBV11-3	TRBJ2-3	-	TRBD2	TGTGCCAGCAGCCCGACCCAGCGGACTAGCGGGGGAAGAGATACGCAGTATTTT	CASSPTQRTSGGRDTQYF
TRBV2	TRBJ2-2	-	TRBD1	TGTGCCAGCAGGGGACAGGGTTTGAACACCGGGGAGCTGTTTTTT	CASRGQGLNTGELFF
TRBV27	TRBJ2-1	-	-	TGTGCCAGCAGCCGACAGCCCCTCTTAGGTGAGCAGTTCTTC	CASSRQPLLGEQFF
TRBV3-1/TRBV3-2	TRBJ1-1	-	-	TGTGCCAGCAGTCGGAACAGGGATGTGGCTGAAGCTTTCTTT	CASSRNRDVAEAFF
TRBV20-1	TRBJ1-6	few	TRBD1	TGCAGTGCTAGGACAGGGATCCTCCTCCACTTT	CSARTGILLHF
TRBV4-1	TRBJ2-1	-	-	TGCGCCAGCAGCCAAGAGGCCCCCCGGGGTGAGCAGTTCTTC	CASSQEAPRGEQFF
TRBV18	TRBJ2-7	-	-	TGTGCCAGCTCACCAGACCAGGGTCCGACGTACGAGCAGTACTTC	CASSPDQGPTYEQYF
TRBV7-2	TRBJ1-1	-	-	TGTGCCAGCCTAGGGGGGGCGGGGAACACTGAAGCTTTCTTT	CASLGGAGNTEAFF
TRBV6-6	TRBJ2-2	once	TRBD1	TGTGCCAGCAGGACTACAGGGGGTCGAGTCGGGGAGCTGTTTTTT	CASRTTGGRVGELFF
TRBV6-5	TRBJ1-2	few	TRBD1	TGTGCCAGCAGTTACTCGGGGCAGGGGGCGGGCTACACCTTC	CASSYSGQGAGYTF
TRBV9	TRBJ2-1	once	TRBD2	TGTGCCAGCAGCGTAGCCGGCGGGACTAGCGGGGATCTCAGGGAGCAGTTCTTC	CASSVAGGTSGDLREQFF
TRBV6-1	TRBJ1-5	-	TRBD1	TGTGCCAGCACTTCGACAGGGATCAATCAGCCCCAGCATTTT	CASTSTGINQPQHF
TRBV28	TRBJ1-1	-	-	TGTGCCAGCAGTTTGAGCCTCACTGAAGCTTTCTTT	CASSLSLTEAFF
TRBV19	TRBJ2-2	-	-	TGTGCCAGTGAACAGGGTGCGGGCACCGGGGAGCTGTTTTTT	CASEQGAGTGELFF
TRBV12-3/TRBV12-4	TRBJ1-2	few	TRBD1	TGTGCCAGCAGTCTTGACAGGGTCTATGGCTACACCTTC	CASSLDRVYGYTF
TRBV6-2/TRBV6-3	TRBJ2-2	few	-	TGTGCCAGCAGCCCCTCGAACACCGGGGAGCTGTTTTTT	CASSPSNTGELFF
TRBV19	TRBJ2-7	-	TRBD1	TGTGCCAGTAGTATCGAGACAGGGGGCTTCCCCTACGAGCAGTACTTC	CASSIETGGFPYEQYF
TRBV14	TRBJ1-1	-	-	TGTGCCAGCAGCCAAGAACATACGAACACTGAAGCTTTCTTT	CASSQEHTNTEAFF
TRBV18	TRBJ1-2	-	-	TGTGCCAGCTCACCCCACCCGGACTATGGCTACACCTTC	CASSPHPDYGYTF
TRBV7-2	TRBJ2-7	once	-	TGTGCCAGCAGCTTAAATACGGGACTGGGCGAGCAGTACTTC	CASSLNTGLGEQYF
TRBV11-2	TRBJ2-3	-	-	TGTGCCAGCAGCTTGACTAGTACAGCAGATACGCAGTATTTT	CASSLTSTADTQYF
TRBV28	TRBJ2-7	-	-	TGTGCCAGCAGAACGACGGGGGGCCTGTCTTACGAGCAGTACTTC	CASRTTGGLSYEQYF
TRBV6-5	TRBJ1-2	-	-	TGTGCCAGCAGGCACAGGGACGCCTATGGCTACACCTTC	CASRHRDAYGYTF
TRBV28	TRBJ2-2	-	TRBD1	TGTGCCAGCAGCCCGACAGGGGCCTACACCGGGGAGCTGTTTTTT	CASSPTGAYTGELFF
TRBV25-1	TRBJ1-6	-	TRBD1	TGTGCCAGCAGGCAGACAGGGGGTAATTCACCCCTCCACTTT	CASRQTGGNSPLHF
TRBV5-6	TRBJ1-2	-	TRBD1	TGTGCCAGCAGCCTGCGGACAGGGGGAAGCTATGGCTACACCTTC	CASSLRTGGSYGYTF
TRBV6-4	TRBJ2-1	few	-	TGTGCCAGCAGTGACGGGACATACAATGAGCAGTTCTTC	CASSDGTYNEQFF
TRBV6-2/TRBV6-3	TRBJ2-2	-	TRBD2	TGTGCCAGCAGTTACCGCGGGAGAGGTCCCGGGGAGCTGTTTTTT	CASSYRGRGPGELFF